This TCR beta chain was identified during a study of human T cells and chemical hapten exposure (dated by TCRdb to the early 2020s). About the full investigation: For sensitization, 2% DPC in acetone was applied to a roughly 2 cm by roughly 2 cm area of upper inner arm skin. Twenty-nine alopecia patients gave blood for TCR sequencing at one to four time points (pre-sensitization, 2, 6 and 24 weeks). Patch testing on the upper back used Finn chambers containing 0.01% DPC, with scoring done after 6 days according to International Contact Dermatitis Research Group standards. The study tracked peripheral blood TCR repertoire changes in vivo during primary and secondary sensitization to the hapten diphenylcyclopropenone (DPC) in alopecia patients. Libraries were pooled for sequencing, and variation in per-sample TCR yields was attributed mainly to small differences in library volumes within the pool. Patient blood was sampled pre-sensitization (week 0) and at 2, 6 and about 24 weeks after DPC sensitization. Most of the patients in the cohort were female, and the cohort covered alopecia areata with under or over 50% scalp involvement, alopecia totalis and alopecia universalis. Weekly therapeutic DPC doses were additionally applied to the scalp of patients throughout the approximately 25-week study period. Results and caveats for the whole study, not just this receptor: The number of PT1 expanded TCRs positively correlated with patch test score, significant at thresholds 8, 16 and 32 but not 4. DPC sensitization did not change how many TCRs were above 1 in 1000 frequency, and no evidence was found of alterations in global repertoire structure. Significantly more large CDR3 similarity clusters were formed by expanded TCRs than by pre-sensitization or healthy control sets, consistent with antigen-driven responses. After repeated subsampling, changes were observed in the strength of the expansion versus patch-test correlation and in the threshold at which the correlation became significant. Because all patients had alopecia, a presumed autoimmune disease, the immune response of the patients might differ from that of healthy individuals.

V sheds 2 bases and J sheds 6 bases, leaving 16 bases between their ends. As encoded in the germline V gene (reference sequence), CDR1 is SGHKS while CDR2 is YYEKEE. Measured from the cysteine to the phenylalanine, the CDR3 is 15 residues long. CDR3 DNA only is kept here, 45 bases in frame from base 1. This clonotype was observed many times. Its cognate antigen has yet to be identified. No base quality values were provided; no much bigger clone lies one nucleotide off. Libraries were constructed by RACE. Data came from a NextSeq 500. Library preparation attached unique molecular identifiers to individual cDNA molecules for quantitative, reproducible TCR counting. From each blood RNA sample, both TCR alpha and TCR beta chains were sequenced. On the study's bioinformatics: A median of around 100,000 TCRs per sample was observed, with a range of 23,224 to 690,600. The Decombinator software suite was used to annotate V, J and CDR3 in the TCR reads. For the PS versus PT1 abundance plots, all samples were subsampled to the same number of TCRs (28,000). Expanded TCRs were defined as absent before sensitization and observed at least eight times at the 2-week time point. The public reads were run again by TCRdb, first through fastp at Q25 and then through MiXCR, and only productive beta chains were kept. Every distinct CDR3 protein forms one entry, paired with its most common genes and DNA. TCRdb's processing, not the study's, gives the V and J calls here. Here the sample has 95,000 or so distinct CDR3 sequences; approximately 10% occur a single time. Together, the top ten hold about 3% of the sample.

Reading the label with the study, this specimen's time point is: patch test 2, 6 weeks after DPC sensitization. Read against the paper, the sample's treatment or condition label means: therapeutic diphenylcyclopropenone sensitization with weekly scalp DPC. At every patch-test visit, the blood draw took place before the patch test was put on. Eligible patients were aged 18 to 70, diagnosed with alopecia, deemed suitable for DPC therapy, and excluded if pregnant. Total RNA was isolated from unfractionated whole blood collected in Tempus Blood RNA tubes. This clonotype was sampled from a woman aged 40 to 49 with alopecia areata. Some clones in this sample may be carry-over from other donors' samples. The chain links TRBV5-5 with TRBJ2-3; the D gene is perhaps TRBD1, from 5 matching bases. Sequencing used whole blood, obtained in connection with sensitization to the hapten diphenylcyclopropenone (DPC). In nucleotides, the sequence is TGTGCCAGCAGCTTCACAGGAGATACACGGGATACGCAGTATTTT. It translates as CASSFTGDTRDTQYF.